This T cell receptor (beta chain) originates from a study of cytomegalovirus exposure and HLA in healthy donors. As for the study in general: Earlier sequencing of 150 million to 200 million T cells yielded around 100 million unique TCR beta sequences.

PCR amplification relied on 60 Vbeta primers (plus 13 Jbeta primers). The assay was immunoSEQ multiplex PCR, and TCRdb's table has in-frame clones only and misses some. The table records approximately 87,000 clones, about four fifths of them present only once. This clone was seen a handful of times. No antigen is known for it. Study results and caveats: Later, an analysis showed that TCR beta chains associated with HLA were more clonally expanded than others that were equally common. By HLA locus, TCR association rates varied in a later analysis, with DRB1 showing the most and HLA-C the fewest.

The clonotype comes from a woman between 18 and 29 years old in good health and CMV-seropositive. The sample was PBMCs.

CDR3 amino acids: CASSATGGTEAFF. CDR3 sequence (DNA): TGTGCCAGTAGTGCGACAGGGGGGACTGAAGCTTTCTTT. This chain uses TRBV19 with TRBJ1-1, with 9 nucleotides matching TRBD1. This CDR3 region has 13 residues. Trimming cost V 5 bases and J 5 bases; bases outside gene matches: 3. Per germline, CDR1 LNHDA and CDR2 SQIVND (reference sequence).